The present T cell receptor beta chain was sequenced within a study of OX40 agonist ivuxolimab in advanced cancers. Background for the entire study: The costimulatory receptor OX40 (CD134) was targeted by ivuxolimab, a fully human IgG2 agonistic monoclonal antibody. Intravenous ivuxolimab was administered to patients every 2 weeks at six dose levels: 0.01, 0.1, 0.3, 1.5, 3 and 10 mg/kg. Of the approximately 50 dose-escalation patients, hepatocellular carcinoma was present in roughly 19, melanoma in around 15, renal cell carcinoma in 9 and head and neck cancer in 9. A male proportion of almost 85% and a mean age of roughly 55 years, ranging from 23 to 79, were recorded for the dose-escalation cohort. Prior anti-PD-1, anti-PD-L1 or anti-CTLA-4 therapy was permitted, and checkpoint inhibitors had been received by more than 35% of dose-escalation patients. Partial responses were achieved by three dose-escalation patients, of whom one had hepatocellular carcinoma and two had cutaneous melanoma. Peripheral TCRbeta sequencing aimed to test whether ivuxolimab altered TCR sequence diversity and caused clonal T-cell expansion. The paper describes the monotherapy dose-escalation part (N of about 52 patients) of the phase I trial of ivuxolimab.

The trial excluded patients who had a history of autoimmune disease or were on systemic immunosuppression. In every dose cohort, peripheral blood was drawn for TCR sequencing at baseline, cycle 4 day 1, and cycle 7 day 1. Samples were obtained from an open-label, multicenter, first-in-human phase I dose-escalation trial of ivuxolimab. Adults with locally advanced or metastatic melanoma, renal cell carcinoma, hepatocellular carcinoma or head and neck squamous cell carcinoma were enrolled in the trial. CD4+ and CD8+ T cells were sorted separately from peripheral blood before TCR sequencing. V gives up 2 bases and J gives up 9 bases, and the segment between their germline ends measures 17 bases. CDR1 and CDR2, per the germline V gene, are SGHDT and YYEEEE. From cysteine to phenylalanine, the CDR3 is 14 amino acids long. The entry retains the CDR3 DNA only, 42 bases that are in frame from base 1. Genomic DNA was isolated from the sorted cells so that the TCRbeta CDR3 region could be sequenced. The immunoSEQ Assay was used to sequence the TCRbeta CDR3 regions. Drawn from immuneACCESS, this table holds only the in-frame rearrangements with V and J called that TCRdb kept. Clones are partly lost; checked studies trace under half to an unresolved V gene and leave the rest unexplained. The sample table contains about 96,000 clones; only one count was recorded for about 80% of them. The ten top clones hold 5.8% of the sample.

As regards this clone: The specificity of this receptor is unknown. The input lacks base qualities; no much larger clone sits a single base away.

The paper's findings and limits, for the study overall: The antigen specificity of the clonally expanded peripheral T cells was not determined. Low levels of normalized T-cell clonal expansion were also seen in some patients who did not respond. After ivuxolimab, expanded clones were on average more numerous among CD8+ T cells than among CD4+ T cells. In the 0.1-3.0 mg/kg groups, partial responders were among the patients with the lowest normalized peripheral clonal expansion, particularly in CD8+ T cells. At doses from 0.1 to 3.0 mg/kg, clonal expansion was seen in both CD4+ and CD8+ blood T cells between baseline and week 6.

The sequence links TRBV5-6 to TRBJ1-2, with the D segment identity uncertain. The clonotype originates from an adult with an advanced solid tumor such as melanoma, head and neck, liver or kidney cancer. Sequenced material: CD4+ or CD8+ T cells sorted from blood, taken in a trial of the OX40 agonist ivuxolimab. The DNA reads TGTGCCAGCAGCTTCCGAAGGGCCTATGAGAGCTACACCTTC. The encoded protein is CASSFRRAYESYTF. The variable domain in full, with residues beyond the CDR3 obtained from the reference TRBV5-6 and TRBJ1-2 genes, is DAGVTQSPTHLIKTRGQQVTLRCSPKSGHDTVSWYQQALGQGPQFIFQYYEEEERQRGNFPDRFSGHQFPNYSSELNVNALLLGDSALYLCASSFRRAYESYTFGSGTRLTVV.